A selection of T cell receptor beta chains follows, all from one sample in a study of blood T cell repertoires in COVID-19. Clones were sequenced by immunoSEQ multiplex PCR, and TCRdb holds only the in-frame ones, with some missing. The sample lists around 170,000 clones; 75% to 90% were seen once. Sequenced: peripheral blood. The receptors originated from a woman aged 40 to 55 with acute or convalescent COVID-19. CDR3s leave out the opening cysteine and the closing phenylalanine or tryptophan. Fields, in order: D gene, V gene, J gene, CDR3 protein. The D gene is left open where the match is weak.

d_gene: TRBD2
v_gene: TRBV5-1
j_gene: TRBJ2-3
CDR3aa: ASSGTSGSTDTQY

d_gene: .
v_gene: TRBV28
j_gene: TRBJ1-1
CDR3aa: ASSLYSGVNTEAF

d_gene: .
v_gene: TRBV5-1
j_gene: TRBJ2-5
CDR3aa: ASSFLSWPVGGQETQY

d_gene: .
v_gene: TRBV28
j_gene: TRBJ2-7
CDR3aa: ASSSSRELYEQY

d_gene: .
v_gene: TRBV18
j_gene: TRBJ1-4
CDR3aa: ASSQRQTTNEKLF

d_gene: TRBD1
v_gene: TRBV28
j_gene: TRBJ1-5
CDR3aa: ASTQLTGDQPQH

d_gene: TRBD1
v_gene: TRBV6-6
j_gene: TRBJ1-5
CDR3aa: ASSAGQGGDQPQH

d_gene: TRBD1
v_gene: TRBV9
j_gene: TRBJ2-3
CDR3aa: ASSVVWTGGLDTQY

d_gene: TRBD1
v_gene: TRBV28
j_gene: TRBJ1-2
CDR3aa: ASSLGLDRGHYGYT

d_gene: .
v_gene: TRBV7-2
j_gene: TRBJ2-7
CDR3aa: ASSFSGNHEQY

d_gene: TRBD1
v_gene: TRBV5-1
j_gene: TRBJ1-6
CDR3aa: ASSLWGTGGDNSPLH

d_gene: TRBD2
v_gene: TRBV14
j_gene: TRBJ2-7
CDR3aa: ASSASGYEQY

d_gene: .
v_gene: TRBV4-1
j_gene: TRBJ2-3
CDR3aa: ASSQGRWVDTQY

d_gene: .
v_gene: TRBV5-5
j_gene: TRBJ2-7
CDR3aa: ASSFGGIPYEQY

d_gene: .
v_gene: TRBV9
j_gene: TRBJ2-1
CDR3aa: ASSASGTREQF

d_gene: TRBD1
v_gene: TRBV3-1/TRBV3-2
j_gene: TRBJ1-1
CDR3aa: ASRGTGIEAF

d_gene: TRBD1
v_gene: TRBV12-3/TRBV12-4
j_gene: TRBJ1-3
CDR3aa: ASRQGAGNTIY

d_gene: TRBD1
v_gene: TRBV5-1
j_gene: TRBJ2-7
CDR3aa: ASSIRDRVTEQY

d_gene: TRBD2
v_gene: TRBV7-9
j_gene: TRBJ2-2
CDR3aa: ASSPKRGGLGELF

d_gene: .
v_gene: TRBV7-9
j_gene: TRBJ2-7
CDR3aa: ASSLSLVPYEQY

d_gene: .
v_gene: TRBV21-1
j_gene: TRBJ2-3
CDR3aa: ASSKYSTSGSSTDTQY

d_gene: .
v_gene: TRBV11-2
j_gene: TRBJ2-2
CDR3aa: ASSLGAGRFETGELF

d_gene: .
v_gene: TRBV6-5
j_gene: TRBJ1-2
CDR3aa: ASRIQRGDYGYT

d_gene: TRBD2
v_gene: TRBV5-1
j_gene: TRBJ2-1
CDR3aa: ASSFSTSGGENEQF